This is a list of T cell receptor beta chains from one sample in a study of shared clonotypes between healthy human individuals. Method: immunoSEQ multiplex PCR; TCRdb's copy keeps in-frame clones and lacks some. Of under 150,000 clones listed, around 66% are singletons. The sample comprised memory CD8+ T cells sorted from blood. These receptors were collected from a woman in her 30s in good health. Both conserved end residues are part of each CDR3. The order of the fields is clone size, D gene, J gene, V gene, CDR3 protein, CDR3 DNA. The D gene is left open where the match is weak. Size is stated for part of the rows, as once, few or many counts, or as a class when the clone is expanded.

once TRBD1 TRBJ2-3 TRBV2 CASIRTGLLGGDTQYF TGTGCCAGCATACGGACAGGGCTACTGGGGGGAGATACGCAGTATTTT
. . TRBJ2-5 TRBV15 CATSHDEVGTQYF TGTGCCACCAGCCACGACGAGGTGGGGACCCAGTACTTC
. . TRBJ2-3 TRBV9 CASSVGGGSDTQYF TGTGCCAGCAGCGTAGGAGGAGGCTCGGATACGCAGTATTTT
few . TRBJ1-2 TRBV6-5 CASSRLGGAGGYTF TGTGCCAGCAGCCGATTGGGGGGCGCGGGAGGCTACACCTTC
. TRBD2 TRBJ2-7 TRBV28 CASKKGLAGYDEQYF TGTGCCAGCAAAAAGGGACTAGCGGGATACGACGAGCAGTACTTC
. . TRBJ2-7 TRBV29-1 CSVAQGSHEQYF TGCAGCGTCGCTCAGGGGTCCCACGAGCAGTACTTC
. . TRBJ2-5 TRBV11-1 CASSLEGSGGRETQYF TGTGCCAGCAGCCTCGAGGGTAGCGGAGGGAGAGAGACCCAGTACTTC
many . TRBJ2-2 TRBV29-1 CSARSLNTGELFF TGCAGCGCCCGATCTCTGAACACCGGGGAGCTGTTTTTT
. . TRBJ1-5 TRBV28 CASSPPPGVQPQHF TGTGCCAGCAGCCCGCCCCCCGGGGTCCAGCCCCAGCATTTT
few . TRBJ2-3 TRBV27 CASSLKARNEGDTQYF TGTGCCAGCAGTTTAAAGGCCCGCAATGAAGGAGATACGCAGTATTTT
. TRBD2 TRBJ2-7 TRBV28 CASSPFPGLATYEQYF TGTGCCAGCAGTCCCTTCCCGGGACTAGCGACCTACGAGCAGTACTTC
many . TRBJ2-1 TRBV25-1 CASTAGSEQFF TGTGCCAGCACCGCGGGGAGTGAGCAGTTCTTC
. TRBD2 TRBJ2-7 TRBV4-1 CASSYLRGEAGYEQYF TGCGCCAGCAGCTATCTGCGGGGGGAAGCGGGCTACGAGCAGTACTTC
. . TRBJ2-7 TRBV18 CASSPGPFWDPGEQYF TGTGCCAGCTCACCCGGGCCCTTTTGGGACCCGGGGGAGCAGTACTTC
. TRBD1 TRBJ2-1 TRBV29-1 CSVEDPPGGVDEQFF TGCAGCGTTGAAGATCCCCCAGGGGGCGTCGATGAGCAGTTCTTC